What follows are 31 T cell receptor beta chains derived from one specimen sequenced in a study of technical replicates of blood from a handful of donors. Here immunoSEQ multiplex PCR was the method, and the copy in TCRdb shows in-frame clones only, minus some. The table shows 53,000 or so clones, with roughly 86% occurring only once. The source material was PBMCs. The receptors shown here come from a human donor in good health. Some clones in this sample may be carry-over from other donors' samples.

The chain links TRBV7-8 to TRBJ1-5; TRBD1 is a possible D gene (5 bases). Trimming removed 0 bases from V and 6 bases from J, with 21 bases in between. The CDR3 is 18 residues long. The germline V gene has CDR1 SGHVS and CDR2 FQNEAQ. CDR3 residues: CASSLAGTPYCRGQPQHF. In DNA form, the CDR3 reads TGTGCCAGCAGCTTAGCTGGTACACCTTACTGTAGGGGTCAGCCCCAGCATTTT.

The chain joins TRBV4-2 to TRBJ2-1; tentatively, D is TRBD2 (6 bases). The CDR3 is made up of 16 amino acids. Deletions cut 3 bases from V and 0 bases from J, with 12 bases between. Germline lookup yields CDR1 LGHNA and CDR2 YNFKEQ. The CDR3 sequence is CASSHTSPGSYNEQFF. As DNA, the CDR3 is TGTGCCAGCAGCCACACTAGCCCAGGCTCCTACAATGAGCAGTTCTTC.

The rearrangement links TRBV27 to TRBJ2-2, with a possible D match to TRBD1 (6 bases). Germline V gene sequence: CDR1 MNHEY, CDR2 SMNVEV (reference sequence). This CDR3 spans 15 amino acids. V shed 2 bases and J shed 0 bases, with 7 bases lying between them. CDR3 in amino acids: CASSLGQTNTGELFF. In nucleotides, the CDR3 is TGTGCCAGCAGTTTAGGACAGACGAACACCGGGGAGCTGTTTTTT.

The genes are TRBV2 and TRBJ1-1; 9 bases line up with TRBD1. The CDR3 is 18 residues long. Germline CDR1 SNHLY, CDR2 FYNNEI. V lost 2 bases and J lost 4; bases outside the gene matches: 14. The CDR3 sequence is CASSEFDAGTGFSTEAFF. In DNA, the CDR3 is TGTGCCAGCAGTGAATTTGACGCCGGGACAGGGTTTAGCACTGAAGCTTTCTTT. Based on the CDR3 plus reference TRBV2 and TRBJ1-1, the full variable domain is EPEVTQTPSHQVTQMGQEVILRCVPISNHLYFYWYRQILGQKVEFLVSFYNNEISEKSEIFDDQFSVERPDGSNFTLKIRSTKLEDSAMYFCASSEFDAGTGFSTEAFFGQGTRLTVV.

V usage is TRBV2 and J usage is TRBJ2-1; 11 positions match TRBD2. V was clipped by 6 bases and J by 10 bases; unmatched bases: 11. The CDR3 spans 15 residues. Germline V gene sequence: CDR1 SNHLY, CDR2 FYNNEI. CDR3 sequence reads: CASSLGTSGTREQFF. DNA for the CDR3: TGTGCCAGCAGCCTCGGGACTAGCGGCACACGGGAGCAGTTCTTC. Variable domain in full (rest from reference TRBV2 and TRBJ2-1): EPEVTQTPSHQVTQMGQEVILRCVPISNHLYFYWYRQILGQKVEFLVSFYNNEISEKSEIFDDQFSVERPDGSNFTLKIRSTKLEDSAMYFCASSLGTSGTREQFFGPGTRLTVL.

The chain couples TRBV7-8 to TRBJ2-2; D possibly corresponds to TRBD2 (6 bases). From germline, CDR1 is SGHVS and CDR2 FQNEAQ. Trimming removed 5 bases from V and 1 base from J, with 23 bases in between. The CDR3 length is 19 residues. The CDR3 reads CASSPTLGGIGLNTGELFF. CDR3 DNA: TGTGCCAGCAGCCCAACTCTGGGGGGAATAGGGTTGAACACCGGGGAGCTGTTTTTT.

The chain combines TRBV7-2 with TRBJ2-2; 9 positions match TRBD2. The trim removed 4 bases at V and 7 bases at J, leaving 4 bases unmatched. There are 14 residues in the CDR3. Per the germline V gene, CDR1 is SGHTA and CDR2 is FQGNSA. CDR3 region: CASSSGLASGELFF. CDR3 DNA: TGTGCCAGCAGCTCGGGACTAGCAAGCGGGGAGCTGTTTTTT.

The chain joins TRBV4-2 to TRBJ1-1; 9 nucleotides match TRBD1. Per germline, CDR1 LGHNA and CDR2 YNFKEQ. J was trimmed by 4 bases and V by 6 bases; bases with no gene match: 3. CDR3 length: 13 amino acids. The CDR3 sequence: CASSPDRGTEAFF. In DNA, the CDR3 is TGTGCCAGCAGTCCGGACAGGGGCACTGAAGCTTTCTTT.

The CDR3 region has the DNA TGTGCCAGCAGCTTAGCGGGAGGGTTCTTAGAGACCCAGTACTTC. Protein product: CASSLAGGFLETQYF. The chain couples TRBV7-3 to TRBJ2-5; 9 nucleotides line up with TRBD2. This CDR3 has 15 amino acids. CDR1 is SGHTA, CDR2 FQGTGA, per germline. The ends lost 2 bases at V and 4 bases at J; junction bases unmatched: 5.

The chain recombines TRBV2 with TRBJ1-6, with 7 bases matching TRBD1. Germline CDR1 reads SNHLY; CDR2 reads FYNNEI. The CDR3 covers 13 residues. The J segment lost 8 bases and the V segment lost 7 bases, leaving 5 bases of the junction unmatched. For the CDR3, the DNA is TGTGCCAGCAATAGGCAGGGGGATTCACCCCTCCACTTT. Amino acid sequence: CASNRQGDSPLHF.

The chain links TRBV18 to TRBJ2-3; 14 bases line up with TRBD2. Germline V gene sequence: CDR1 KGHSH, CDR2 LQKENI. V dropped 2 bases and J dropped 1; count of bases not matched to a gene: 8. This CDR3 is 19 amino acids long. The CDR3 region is CASSPSRTSGGPGTDTQYF. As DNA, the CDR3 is TGTGCCAGCTCACCATCTCGGACTAGCGGGGGGCCGGGCACAGATACGCAGTATTTT. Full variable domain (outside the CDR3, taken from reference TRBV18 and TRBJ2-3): NAGVMQNPRHLVRRRGQEARLRCSPMKGHSHVYWYRQLPEEGLKFMVYLQKENIIDESGMPKERFSAEFPKEGPSILRIQQVVRGDSAAYFCASSPSRTSGGPGTDTQYFGPGTRLTVL.

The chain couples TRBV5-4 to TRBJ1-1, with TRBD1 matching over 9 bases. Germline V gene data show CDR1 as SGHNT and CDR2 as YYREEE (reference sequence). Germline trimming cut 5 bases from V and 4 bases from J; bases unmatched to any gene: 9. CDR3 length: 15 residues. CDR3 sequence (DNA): TGTGCCAGCAGGGGAGGGGACAGGGCTGTCACTGAAGCTTTCTTT. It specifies CASRGGDRAVTEAFF.

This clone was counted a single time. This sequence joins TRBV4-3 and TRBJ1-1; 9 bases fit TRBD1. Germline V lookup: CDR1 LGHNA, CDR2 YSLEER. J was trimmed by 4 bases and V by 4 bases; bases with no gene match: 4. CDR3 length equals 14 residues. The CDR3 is CASSPDRGVTEAFF. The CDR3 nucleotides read TGCGCCAGCAGCCCCGACAGGGGGGTCACTGAAGCTTTCTTT.

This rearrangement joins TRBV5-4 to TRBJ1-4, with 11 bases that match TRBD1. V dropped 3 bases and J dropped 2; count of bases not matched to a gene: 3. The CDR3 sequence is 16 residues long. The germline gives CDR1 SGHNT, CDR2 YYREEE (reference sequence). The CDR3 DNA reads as TGTGCCAGCAGCTCTGGACAGGGGGCCACTAATGAAAAACTGTTTTTT. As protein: CASSSGQGATNEKLFF. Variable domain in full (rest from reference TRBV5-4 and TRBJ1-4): ETGVTQSPTHLIKTRGQQVTLRCSSQSGHNTVSWYQQALGQGPQFIFQYYREEENGRGNFPPRFSGLQFPNYSSELNVNALELDDSALYLCASSSGQGATNEKLFFGSGTQLSVL.

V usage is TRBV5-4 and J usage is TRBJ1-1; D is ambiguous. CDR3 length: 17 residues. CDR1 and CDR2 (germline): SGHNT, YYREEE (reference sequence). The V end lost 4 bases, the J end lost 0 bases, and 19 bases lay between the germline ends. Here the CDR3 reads CASSPLRGLLMNTEAFF. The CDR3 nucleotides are TGTGCCAGCAGCCCCCTCCGAGGGCTGCTCATGAACACTGAAGCTTTCTTT. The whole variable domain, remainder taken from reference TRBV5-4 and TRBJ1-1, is ETGVTQSPTHLIKTRGQQVTLRCSSQSGHNTVSWYQQALGQGPQFIFQYYREEENGRGNFPPRFSGLQFPNYSSELNVNALELDDSALYLCASSPLRGLLMNTEAFFGQGTRLTVV.

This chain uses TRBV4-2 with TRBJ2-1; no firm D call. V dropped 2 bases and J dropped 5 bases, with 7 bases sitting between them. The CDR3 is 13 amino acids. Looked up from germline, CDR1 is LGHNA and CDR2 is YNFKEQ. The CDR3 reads CASSQTSNNEQFF. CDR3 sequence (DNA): TGTGCCAGCAGCCAAACATCAAACAATGAGCAGTTCTTC.

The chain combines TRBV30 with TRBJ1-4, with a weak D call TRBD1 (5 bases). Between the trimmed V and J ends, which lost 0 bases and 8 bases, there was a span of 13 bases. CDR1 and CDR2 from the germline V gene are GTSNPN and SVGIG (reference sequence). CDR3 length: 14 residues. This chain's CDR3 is CAWSVRQGNEKLFF. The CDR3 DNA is TGTGCCTGGAGTGTACGGCAGGGAAACGAAAAACTGTTTTTT. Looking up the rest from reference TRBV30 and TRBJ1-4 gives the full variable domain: SQTIHQWPATLVQPVGSPLSLECTVEGTSNPNLYWYRQAAGRGLQLLFYSVGIGQISSEVPQNLSASRPQDRQFILSSKKLLLSDSGFYLCAWSVRQGNEKLFFGSGTQLSVL.

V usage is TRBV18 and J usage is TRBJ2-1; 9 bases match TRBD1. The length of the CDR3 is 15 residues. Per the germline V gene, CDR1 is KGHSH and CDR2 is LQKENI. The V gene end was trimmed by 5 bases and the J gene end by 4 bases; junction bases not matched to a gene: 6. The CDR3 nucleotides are TGTGCCAGCTCATCGGGACAGGGATCTTACAATGAGCAGTTCTTC. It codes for CASSSGQGSYNEQFF.

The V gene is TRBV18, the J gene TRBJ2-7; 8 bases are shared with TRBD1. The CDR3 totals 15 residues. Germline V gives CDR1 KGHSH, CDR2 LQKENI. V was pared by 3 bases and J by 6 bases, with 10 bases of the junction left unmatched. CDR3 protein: CASSPTGGGVSEQYF. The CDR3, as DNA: TGTGCCAGCTCACCCACAGGGGGTGGGGTATCCGAGCAGTACTTC.

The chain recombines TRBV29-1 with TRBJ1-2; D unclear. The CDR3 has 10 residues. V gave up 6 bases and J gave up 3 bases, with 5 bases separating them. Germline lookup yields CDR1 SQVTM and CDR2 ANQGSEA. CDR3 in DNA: TGCAGCGTGGAGGACTATGGCTACACCTTC. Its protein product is CSVEDYGYTF.

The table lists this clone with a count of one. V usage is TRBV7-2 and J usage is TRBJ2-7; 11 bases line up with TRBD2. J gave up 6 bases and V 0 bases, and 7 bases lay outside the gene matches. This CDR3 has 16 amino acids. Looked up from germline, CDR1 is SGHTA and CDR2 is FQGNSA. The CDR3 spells CASSLAYTSGRSEQYF. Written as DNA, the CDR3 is TGTGCCAGCAGCTTAGCGTATACTAGCGGGAGATCCGAGCAGTACTTC.

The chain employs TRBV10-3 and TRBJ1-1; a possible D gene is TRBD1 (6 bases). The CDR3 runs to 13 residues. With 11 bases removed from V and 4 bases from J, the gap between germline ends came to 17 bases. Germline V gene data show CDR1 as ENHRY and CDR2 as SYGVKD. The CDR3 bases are TGTGCCGCAAGCCAGGGGCAGGGCACTGAAGCTTTCTTT. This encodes CAASQGQGTEAFF.

Written as DNA, the CDR3 is TGTGCCAGCAGCCCATTCCGGGATAGCAATCAGCCCCAGCATTTT. This sequence encodes CASSPFRDSNQPQHF. The chain is built from TRBV7-2 and TRBJ1-5; D uncertain. Germline lookup yields CDR1 SGHTA and CDR2 FQGNSA. The V end was cut by 5 bases, the J end by 0 bases, with 11 bases between. The CDR3 totals 15 residues.

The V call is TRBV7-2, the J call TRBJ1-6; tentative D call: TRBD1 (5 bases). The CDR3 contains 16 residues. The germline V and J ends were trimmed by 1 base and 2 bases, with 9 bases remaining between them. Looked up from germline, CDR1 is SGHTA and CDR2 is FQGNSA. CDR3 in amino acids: CASSLEGAPYNSPLHF. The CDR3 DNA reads TGTGCCAGCAGCTTAGAAGGGGCCCCCTATAATTCACCCCTCCACTTT. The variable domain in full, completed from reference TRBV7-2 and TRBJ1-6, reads GAGVSQSPSNKVTEKGKDVELRCDPISGHTALYWYRQSLGQGLEFLIYFQGNSAPDKSGLPSDRFSAERTGGSVSTLTIQRTQQEDSAVYLCASSLEGAPYNSPLHFGNGTRLTVT.

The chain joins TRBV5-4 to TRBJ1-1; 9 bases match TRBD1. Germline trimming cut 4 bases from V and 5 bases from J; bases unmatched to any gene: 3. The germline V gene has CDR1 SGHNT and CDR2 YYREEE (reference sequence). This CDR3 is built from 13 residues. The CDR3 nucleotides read TGTGCCAGCAGCCCGGGACAGGGAACTGAAGCTTTCTTT. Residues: CASSPGQGTEAFF.

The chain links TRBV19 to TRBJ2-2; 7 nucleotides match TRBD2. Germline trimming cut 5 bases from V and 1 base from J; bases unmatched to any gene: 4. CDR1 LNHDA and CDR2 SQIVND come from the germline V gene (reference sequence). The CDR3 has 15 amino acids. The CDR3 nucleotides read TGTGCCAGTAGTTTAAGCGGGGAGAACACCGGGGAGCTGTTTTTT. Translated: CASSLSGENTGELFF.

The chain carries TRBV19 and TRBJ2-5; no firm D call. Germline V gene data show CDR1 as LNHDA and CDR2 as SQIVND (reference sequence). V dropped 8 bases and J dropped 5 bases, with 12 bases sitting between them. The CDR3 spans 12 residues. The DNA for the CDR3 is TGTGCCAGTCTAAAAAGCGAGGAGACCCAGTACTTC. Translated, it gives CASLKSEETQYF.

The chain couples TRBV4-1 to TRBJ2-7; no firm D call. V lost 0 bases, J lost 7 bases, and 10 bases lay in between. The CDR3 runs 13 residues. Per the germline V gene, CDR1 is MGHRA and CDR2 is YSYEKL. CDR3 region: CASSQERPVEQYF. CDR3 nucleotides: TGCGCCAGCAGCCAAGAGAGGCCCGTTGAGCAGTACTTC.

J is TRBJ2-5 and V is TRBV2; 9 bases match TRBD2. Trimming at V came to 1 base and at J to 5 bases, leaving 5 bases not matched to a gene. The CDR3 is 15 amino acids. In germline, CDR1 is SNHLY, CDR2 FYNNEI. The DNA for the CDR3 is TGTGCCAGCAGTGAAGGAGGCGGGAGGGCGGAGACCCAGTACTTC. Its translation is CASSEGGGRAETQYF.

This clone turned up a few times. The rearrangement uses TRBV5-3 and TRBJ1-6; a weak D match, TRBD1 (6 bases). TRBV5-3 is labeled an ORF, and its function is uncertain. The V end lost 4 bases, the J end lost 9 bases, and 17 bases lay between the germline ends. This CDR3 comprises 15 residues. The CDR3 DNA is TGTGCCAGAAGCCCCTGGGGGGGGCGAGCTTCACCCCTCCACTTT. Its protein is CARSPWGGRASPLHF.

In DNA form, the CDR3 reads TGTGCCAGCAGCCGAAGCGGACAGCCCTACGAGCAGTACTTC. Residues: CASSRSGQPYEQYF. V gene TRBV7-9 combines with J gene TRBJ2-7, with D possibly TRBD1 on 6 matching bases. There are 14 residues in the CDR3. Trimming removed 5 bases at V and 2 bases at J, with 13 bases between. Germline-derived CDR1 and CDR2 are SEHNR and FQNEAQ (reference sequence).